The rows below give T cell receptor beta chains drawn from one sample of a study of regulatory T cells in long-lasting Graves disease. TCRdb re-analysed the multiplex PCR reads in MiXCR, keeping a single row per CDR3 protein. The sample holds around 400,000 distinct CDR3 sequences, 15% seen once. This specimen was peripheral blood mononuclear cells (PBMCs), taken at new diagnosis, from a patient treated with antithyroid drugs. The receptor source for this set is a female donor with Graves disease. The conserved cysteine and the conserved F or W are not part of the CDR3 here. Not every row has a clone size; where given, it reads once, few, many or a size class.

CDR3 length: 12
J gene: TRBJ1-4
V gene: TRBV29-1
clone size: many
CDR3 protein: SVRRTENNEKLF

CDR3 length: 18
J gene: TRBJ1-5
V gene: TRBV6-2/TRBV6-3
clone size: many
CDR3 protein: ASSYHNHLPRAYSNQPQH

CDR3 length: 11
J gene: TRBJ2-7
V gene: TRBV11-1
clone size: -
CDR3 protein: ASSGRTVYEQY

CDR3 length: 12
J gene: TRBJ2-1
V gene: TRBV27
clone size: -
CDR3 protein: ASSLRGLLYGQF

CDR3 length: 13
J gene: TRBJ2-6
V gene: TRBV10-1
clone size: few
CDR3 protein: ASSDTGTGANVLT

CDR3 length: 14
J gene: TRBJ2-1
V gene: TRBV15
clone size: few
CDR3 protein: ATSRADRRTSNEQF

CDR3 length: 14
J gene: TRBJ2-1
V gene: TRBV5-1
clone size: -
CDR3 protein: ASSLAVTMSYNEQF

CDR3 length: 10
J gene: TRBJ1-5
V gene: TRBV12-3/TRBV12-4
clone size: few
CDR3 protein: ASMRGDQPQH

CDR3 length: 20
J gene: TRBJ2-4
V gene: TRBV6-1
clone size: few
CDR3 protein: ASSFNPRFDRSNAIGRNIQY

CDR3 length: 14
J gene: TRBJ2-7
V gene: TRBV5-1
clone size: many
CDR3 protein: ASSLVEGLPGDEQY

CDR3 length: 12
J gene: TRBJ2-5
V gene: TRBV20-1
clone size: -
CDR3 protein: SARGPGGGETPY

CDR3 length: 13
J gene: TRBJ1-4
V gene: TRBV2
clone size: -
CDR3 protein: ASSDRGGFDEKLF

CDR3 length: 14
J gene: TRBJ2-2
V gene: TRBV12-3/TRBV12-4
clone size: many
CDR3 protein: ASSPGRTGWVGELF

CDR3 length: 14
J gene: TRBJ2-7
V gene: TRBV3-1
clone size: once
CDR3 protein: ASSPNMAGVAYEQY

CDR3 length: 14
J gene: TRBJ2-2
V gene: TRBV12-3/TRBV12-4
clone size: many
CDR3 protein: ASSQDRGVLGGELF

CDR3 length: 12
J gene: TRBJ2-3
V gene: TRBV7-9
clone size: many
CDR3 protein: ASSLEVGTDTQY

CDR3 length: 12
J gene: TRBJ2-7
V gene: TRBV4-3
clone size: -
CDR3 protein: ASSLGQGMSEQY

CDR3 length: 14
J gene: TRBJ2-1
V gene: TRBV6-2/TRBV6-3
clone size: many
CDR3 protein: ASSYPSSGRRNEQF

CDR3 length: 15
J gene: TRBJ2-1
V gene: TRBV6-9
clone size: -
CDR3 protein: ASSYRAGGSSYNEQF

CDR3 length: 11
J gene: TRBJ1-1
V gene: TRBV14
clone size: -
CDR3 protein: ASSRSSGTEAF

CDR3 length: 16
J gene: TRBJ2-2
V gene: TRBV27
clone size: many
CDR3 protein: ASSPSQGTRPNTGELF

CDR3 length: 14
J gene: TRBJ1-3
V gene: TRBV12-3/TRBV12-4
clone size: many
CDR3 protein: ASSLGGIGSGNTIY

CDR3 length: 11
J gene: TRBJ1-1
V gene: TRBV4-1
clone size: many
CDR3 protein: ASSGTGYTEAF

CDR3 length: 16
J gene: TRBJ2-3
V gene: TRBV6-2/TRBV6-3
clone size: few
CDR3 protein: ASSYSRLLAGGGDTQY

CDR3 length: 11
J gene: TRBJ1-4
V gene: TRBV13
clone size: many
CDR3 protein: ASSNTVDEKLF

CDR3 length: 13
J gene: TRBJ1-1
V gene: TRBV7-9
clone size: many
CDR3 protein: ASSNPTGASTEAF

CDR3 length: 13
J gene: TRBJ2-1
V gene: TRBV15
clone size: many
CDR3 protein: ATSRDLAGDLEQF

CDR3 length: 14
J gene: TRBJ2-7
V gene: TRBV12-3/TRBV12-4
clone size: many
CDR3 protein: ASSLGLGRSSYEQY

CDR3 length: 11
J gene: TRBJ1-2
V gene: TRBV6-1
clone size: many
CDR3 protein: ASMGQKSYGYT

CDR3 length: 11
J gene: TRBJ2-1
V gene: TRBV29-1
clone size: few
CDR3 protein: SVSGGADNEQS

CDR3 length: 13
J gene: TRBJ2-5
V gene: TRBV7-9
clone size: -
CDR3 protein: ASSRWSGEKETQY

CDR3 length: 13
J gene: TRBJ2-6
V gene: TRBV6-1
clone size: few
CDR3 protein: ASRSRGAGANVLT